The 15 T cell receptor beta chains listed next were all sequenced from one sample in a study of blood T cell repertoires in COVID-19 (dated by TCRdb to 2018 to 2021). The receptor library was made with the immunoSEQ multiplex PCR assay. Imported from immuneACCESS, the table was reduced by TCRdb to in-frame sequences with V and J called. These copies leave out some clones; in studies compared against another copy, an unresolved V gene accounts for under half, and the cause of the remainder is not known. The sample profile shows approximately 30,000 clones; roughly nine tenths of them were found once. The ten largest clones take up about 17% of the sample. Sequencing used peripheral blood. These receptors were collected from a human donor with active COVID-19. The donor label of this sample is uncertain.

The J gene is TRBJ1-1, the V gene TRBV10-1, with a possible D match to TRBD1 (6 bases). V was trimmed by 0 bases and J by 4 bases, leaving 12 bases between them. The CDR3 totals 15 residues. Looked up from germline, CDR1 is WNHNN and CDR2 is SYGVQD (reference sequence). The CDR3 sequence is CASSESPGGPTEAFF. The CDR3 region has the DNA TGCGCCAGCAGTGAGTCTCCGGGGGGCCCCACTGAAGCTTTCTTT.

The gene calls are TRBV4-1 and TRBJ1-4, with TRBD1 identical over 8 bases. V trimming: 4 bases; J trimming: 10 bases; junction bases outside the gene matches: 5. Per the germline V gene, CDR1 is MGHRA and CDR2 is YSYEKL. The CDR3 has 13 amino acids. The CDR3 bases are TGCGCCAGCAGCCCCGGACAGGGTCGAAAACTGTTTTTT. Amino acids: CASSPGQGRKLFF.

The chain uses TRBV5-5 and TRBJ2-3; 8 bases are a match to TRBD1. CDR1 and CDR2 from the germline V gene are SGHKS and YYEKEE (reference sequence). CDR3 size: 13 residues. Unmatched junction bases numbered 5, after V lost 4 bases and J lost 7 bases. The CDR3 here is CASSHRQGYTQYF. CDR3 DNA sequence: TGTGCCAGCAGCCATAGACAGGGGTATACGCAGTATTTT.

The chain has TRBV25-1 and TRBJ2-2; no firm D call. The CDR3 has 14 residues. The germline V gene has CDR1 MGHDK and CDR2 SYGVNS. The ends were cut back, 6 bases at V and 1 base at J, with 9 bases in the middle. This chain's CDR3 is CASSVFRNTGELFF. The CDR3 bases are TGTGCCAGCAGCGTTTTTCGGAACACCGGGGAGCTGTTTTTT.

The chain employs TRBV4-3 and TRBJ2-5, with D perhaps TRBD1 (5 bases). CDR3 length: 16 amino acids. V was pared by 0 bases and J by 5 bases, with 16 bases between. Looked up from germline, CDR1 is LGHNA and CDR2 is YSLEER. CDR3 sequence: CASSQDSSRVIETQYF. In DNA, the CDR3 is TGCGCCAGCAGCCAAGATTCCAGCAGGGTGATCGAGACCCAGTACTTC.

V is TRBV2 and J is TRBJ2-1, with TRBD2 matching 12 bases. The V segment lost 6 bases and the J segment 7 bases; nucleotides outside the gene matches: 4. CDR1 SNHLY and CDR2 FYNNEI come from the germline V gene. The CDR3 has 14 residues. This CDR3 reads CASRLAGGSNEQFF. Here the CDR3 DNA reads TGTGCCAGCAGGCTAGCGGGAGGGAGTAATGAGCAGTTCTTC.

The V and J genes are TRBV6-5 and TRBJ1-1; 10 bases map to TRBD1. Germline V CDR1 and CDR2: MNHEY, SVGAGI. The CDR3 is made up of 15 amino acids. J gave up 6 bases and V 4 bases, and 8 bases lay outside the gene matches. As DNA, the CDR3 is TGTGCCAGCAGTTTCGGACAGGGGGTGTTCGCTGAAGCTTTCTTT. Translation: CASSFGQGVFAEAFF.

The rearrangement uses TRBV5-5 and TRBJ2-2; 8 nucleotides agree with TRBD2. This CDR3 has 15 amino acids. With 4 bases clipped from V and 4 bases from J, the junction kept 6 bases outside the gene matches. Per germline, CDR1 SGHKS and CDR2 YYEKEE (reference sequence). CDR3 nucleotides: TGTGCCAGCAGCCCCTTAGCGGGATCCACCGGGGAGCTGTTTTTT. It is translated as CASSPLAGSTGELFF.

V gene TRBV23-1 combines with J gene TRBJ1-2, with a possible D match to TRBD1 (6 bases). TRBV23-1 is designated an ORF whose function remains uncertain. The CDR3 is 15 amino acids. Trimming removed 3 bases from V and 3 bases from J, with 14 bases in between. This CDR3 is CASSQRGQEYYGYTF. Written as DNA, the CDR3 is TGCGCCAGCAGTCAGCGGGGGCAGGAGTACTATGGCTACACCTTC.

The rearrangement links TRBV12-3 or TRBV12-4 to TRBJ1-4, with D uncertain. The CDR3 runs to 12 residues. V was clipped by 7 bases and J by 5 bases, with 8 bases between them. Here the CDR3 reads CASKFLNEKLFF. For the CDR3, the DNA is TGTGCCAGCAAATTTTTAAATGAAAAACTGTTTTTT.

J is TRBJ2-2 and V is TRBV29-1, with 9 nucleotides matching TRBD1. The V and J ends lost 6 bases and 8 bases, in that order; junction bases with no gene match: 4. CDR1 and CDR2 from the germline V gene are SQVTM and ANQGSEA. The CDR3 contains 12 residues. The DNA for the CDR3 is TGCAGCGTCCGACAGGGGGGTGGGGAGCTGTTTTTT. Amino acids: CSVRQGGGELFF.

The rearrangement uses TRBV19 and TRBJ2-1, with D possibly matching TRBD1 (5 bases). Deletions cut 4 bases from V and 6 bases from J, with 16 bases between. This CDR3 has 15 residues. In germline, CDR1 is LNHDA, CDR2 SQIVND (reference sequence). In DNA form, the CDR3 reads TGTGCCAGTAGTACCAGGGATCTTTGGGGCAATGAGCAGTTCTTC. It specifies CASSTRDLWGNEQFF.

The rearrangement uses TRBV5-1 and TRBJ1-1; the match to TRBD1 covers 7 bases. The V gene end was trimmed by 1 base and the J gene end by 2 bases; junction bases not matched to a gene: 5. This CDR3 comprises 15 residues. Germline CDR1 SGHRS, CDR2 YFSETQ. CDR3 protein: CASSLTTGANTEAFF. DNA of the CDR3: TGCGCCAGCAGCTTGACAACAGGGGCAAACACTGAAGCTTTCTTT.

The J gene is TRBJ1-4, the V gene TRBV19; the D gene is possibly TRBD1 (6 bases). V lost 5 bases to trimming and J lost 11 bases, with 18 bases between them. CDR3 size: 14 residues. Per the germline V gene, CDR1 is LNHDA and CDR2 is SQIVND (reference sequence). This CDR3 reads CASSPSRGAGKLFF. Written as DNA, the CDR3 is TGTGCCAGTAGTCCAAGTCGGGGGGCAGGGAAACTGTTTTTT.

The CDR3 DNA follows: TGCGCCAGCAGCTTCGGGACTAGCATTGTCACAGATACGCAGTATTTT. It specifies CASSFGTSIVTDTQYF. V usage is TRBV5-1 and J usage is TRBJ2-3; 9 bases fit TRBD2. The CDR3 covers 16 residues. V was clipped by 2 bases and J by 2 bases; unmatched bases: 6. In germline, CDR1 is SGHRS, CDR2 YFSETQ. Combining the CDR3 with reference TRBV5-1 and TRBJ2-3 gives the whole variable domain KAGVTQTPRYLIKTRGQQVTLSCSPISGHRSVSWYQQTPGQGLQFLFEYFSETQRNKGNFPGRFSGRQFSNSRSEMNVSTLELGDSALYLCASSFGTSIVTDTQYFGPGTRLTVL.